The 32 T cell receptor beta chains listed next were all sequenced from one sample in a study of blood T cells in healthy people across ages (dated by TCRdb to about 2015). Libraries were constructed by 5' RACE. The sample was run on an Illumina HiSeq 2500. A second PCR of about 6 to 11 cycles was performed with a sample-barcoded 5' primer and a J-beta primer mix. TCRdb applied fastp at Q25 and MiXCR to the public reads, then kept only in-frame beta chains. One record per CDR3 amino acid sequence lists the most common genes and DNA. The sample records approximately 1.5 million distinct CDR3 sequences, roughly 30% of which are singletons. 11% of the sample is taken by the ten largest. The sample taken for sequencing was blood. Receptor source: a woman in her twenties or thirties in good health.

This clonotype was found a few times. The chain couples TRBV20-1 to TRBJ2-7; the D is unclear. The CDR3 consists of 14 residues. The ends were cut back, 5 bases at V and 0 bases at J, with 14 bases in the middle. CDR1 is DFQATT and CDR2 is SNEGSKA in the germline V gene (reference sequence). The chain's CDR3 is CSAGADPSSYEQYF. As DNA, the CDR3 is TGCAGTGCTGGAGCAGATCCAAGCTCCTACGAGCAGTACTTC.

The rearrangement uses TRBV20-1 and TRBJ1-2; D is unresolved. The ends were cut back, 1 base at V and 2 bases at J, with 8 bases in the middle. The CDR3 has 13 residues. The germline gives CDR1 DFQATT, CDR2 SNEGSKA (reference sequence). Written as DNA, the CDR3 is TGCAGTGCTAGAGGTCGCGAAAACTATGGCTACACCTTC. The encoded protein is CSARGRENYGYTF.

In its sample, this clonotype was seen a few times. V and J are TRBV9 and TRBJ2-1; D might be TRBD2 (5 bases). V lost 6 bases and J 1 base, leaving 8 bases between the germline ends. CDR1 and CDR2 (germline): SGDLS, YYNGEE. This CDR3 contains 13 residues. The CDR3 region is CASTRESYNEQFF. Here the CDR3 DNA reads TGTGCCAGCACCCGGGAATCCTACAATGAGCAGTTCTTC.

This clonotype has just a few counts. The chain couples TRBV6-1 to TRBJ2-7; TRBD1 matches 8 bases. Germline CDR1 reads MNHNS; CDR2 reads SASEGT. This CDR3 comprises 13 residues. J gave up 6 bases and V 6 bases, and 7 bases lay outside the gene matches. As DNA, the CDR3 is TGTGCCAGCAGCCTCGGGACAGGTCCCGAGCAGTACTTC. Protein product: CASSLGTGPEQYF.

J is TRBJ1-6 and V is TRBV30; 7 bases line up with TRBD1. V shed 3 bases and J 13 bases; nucleotides not matched to a gene: 18. The CDR3 is made up of 16 amino acids. Germline V gives CDR1 GTSNPN, CDR2 SVGIG (reference sequence). Written as DNA, the CDR3 is TGTGCCTGGAGCCACTGGACGGGAGCAGGGGGATTCCCCCTCCACTTT. This encodes CAWSHWTGAGGFPLHF.

This clonotype showed up just a few times. The chain uses TRBV13 and TRBJ2-7; the D gene is possibly TRBD1 (6 bases). Germline loops: CDR1 PRHDT, CDR2 FYEKMQ (reference sequence). The V end lost 6 bases, the J end lost 6 bases, and 12 bases lay between the germline ends. The CDR3 spans 12 residues. The CDR3 bases are TGTGCCAGCAGGATACAGGGTGCCGAGCAGTACTTC. This gives the protein CASRIQGAEQYF.

This clonotype was seen a handful of times. The chain recombines TRBV28 with TRBJ2-7, with a possible D match to TRBD2 (6 bases). V was pared by 3 bases and J by 0 bases, with 9 bases between. CDR1 MDHEN and CDR2 SYDVKM come from the germline V gene. The CDR3 is 14 residues long. CDR3 in amino acids: CASSFLTSSYEQYF. The CDR3, as DNA: TGTGCCAGCAGTTTCCTGACTAGCTCCTACGAGCAGTACTTC. The whole variable domain, remainder taken from reference TRBV28 and TRBJ2-7, is DVKVTQSSRYLVKRTGEKVFLECVQDMDHENMFWYRQDPGLGLRLIYFSYDVKMKEKGDIPEGYSVSREKKERFSLILESASTNQTSMYLCASSFLTSSYEQYFGPGTRLTVT.

The gene calls are TRBV3-1 and TRBJ1-1; D possibly corresponds to TRBD1 (5 bases). Trimming stripped 4 bases from V and 1 base from J, with 10 bases between. The CDR3 is made up of 14 amino acids. Germline CDR1 and CDR2: LGHDT and YNNKEL (reference sequence). CDR3: CASSPRARNTEAFF. The DNA of the CDR3 is TGTGCCAGCAGCCCCAGGGCGCGGAACACTGAAGCTTTCTTT.

The chain uses TRBV11-2 and TRBJ2-7; D not resolved. The assigned J gene may be wrong: the sequence end matches TRBJ2-5 better. CDR3 length: 15 residues. CDR1 and CDR2 from the germline V gene are SGHAT and FQNNGV. Written as DNA, the CDR3 is TGTGCCAGCAGCCCCCGTACGGACGGGTCGAAGACCCAGTACTTC. This translates into CASSPRTDGSKTQYF.

This clonotype was counted between two and nine times. The rearrangement uses TRBV14 and TRBJ2-3, with D unresolved. The germline CDR1 and CDR2 sequences are SGHDN and FVKESK. V was trimmed by 0 bases and J by 4 bases, leaving 14 bases between them. CDR3 length equals 16 residues. CDR3 sequence: CASSQDRVVVPDTQYF. As DNA, the CDR3 is TGTGCCAGCAGCCAAGATCGCGTGGTGGTGCCAGATACGCAGTATTTT.

The chain recombines TRBV12-3 or TRBV12-4 with TRBJ2-1; unclear D gene. The CDR3 extends over 18 amino acids. The V and J ends lost 10 bases and 2 bases respectively, with 27 bases between them. As DNA, the CDR3 is TGTGCCACCTACCCCTCTCTTGGGCGACCGACCGCCTACAATGAGCAGTTCTTC. Translated, it gives CATYPSLGRPTAYNEQFF.

This clonotype was observed a handful of times. The rearrangement joins TRBV5-1 to TRBJ2-1; 8 bases match TRBD2. Losses at the gene ends were 4 bases for V and 7 bases for J; bases not matched to a gene: 4. The CDR3 runs 13 residues. Germline assignment: CDR1 SGHRS and CDR2 YFSETQ. The CDR3: CASSPAGENEQFF. CDR3 sequence (DNA): TGCGCCAGCAGCCCAGCGGGAGAGAATGAGCAGTTCTTC. Together with reference TRBV5-1 and TRBJ2-1, the CDR3 gives the full variable domain: KAGVTQTPRYLIKTRGQQVTLSCSPISGHRSVSWYQQTPGQGLQFLFEYFSETQRNKGNFPGRFSGRQFSNSRSEMNVSTLELGDSALYLCASSPAGENEQFFGPGTRLTVL.

In its sample, this clonotype was seen a few times. This rearrangement joins TRBV5-1 to TRBJ2-3; D is undetermined. Germline V gene sequence: CDR1 SGHRS, CDR2 YFSETQ. The CDR3 has 13 residues. Trimming shortened V by 4 bases and J by 5 bases, and 11 bases separated the two germline ends. CDR3 residues: CASSPDRLDTQYF. The DNA of the CDR3 is TGCGCCAGCAGCCCGGACCGGTTAGATACGCAGTATTTT. Full variable domain (rest looked up from reference TRBV5-1 and TRBJ2-3): KAGVTQTPRYLIKTRGQQVTLSCSPISGHRSVSWYQQTPGQGLQFLFEYFSETQRNKGNFPGRFSGRQFSNSRSEMNVSTLELGDSALYLCASSPDRLDTQYFGPGTRLTVL.

Only a few counts were recorded for this clonotype. CDR3 nucleotides: TGTGCCAGCAGCCTTTCCGGGGGATTAGCGGGATACAATGAGCAGTTCTTC. This codes for CASSLSGGLAGYNEQFF. The chain has TRBV7-3 and TRBJ2-1; the match to TRBD2 covers 8 bases. Germline V gene lookup returns CDR1 SGHTA and CDR2 FQGTGA. The CDR3 loop spans 17 amino acids. Losses at the gene ends were 5 bases for V and 4 bases for J; bases not matched to a gene: 13.

The gene calls are TRBV29-1 and TRBJ2-7; a possible D gene is TRBD2 (7 bases). Germline-derived CDR1 and CDR2 are SQVTM and ANQGSEA. V dropped 4 bases and J dropped 3 bases, with 13 bases sitting between them. This CDR3 is 13 amino acids long. The CDR3 bases are TGCAGCGTTGCACCGCGGGGGCGCTACGAGCAGTACTTC. Its translation: CSVAPRGRYEQYF.

The chain carries TRBV10-3 and TRBJ2-3, with 12 bases identical to TRBD1. Germline V gene data show CDR1 as ENHRY and CDR2 as SYGVKD. This CDR3 contains 18 residues. V shed 0 bases and J 2 bases; nucleotides not matched to a gene: 6. The CDR3 here is CAISESQGTGGVTDTQYF. CDR3 sequence (DNA): TGTGCCATCAGTGAGTCACAGGGGACAGGGGGCGTCACAGATACGCAGTATTTT.

This clonotype has ten or more counts. The chain joins TRBV29-1 to TRBJ2-1; D call uncertain. With 7 bases removed from V and 11 bases from J, the gap between germline ends came to 12 bases. The germline V gene encodes CDR1 SQVTM and CDR2 ANQGSEA. This CDR3 is built from 10 residues. The CDR3 protein is CSAYLSKQFF. CDR3 coding DNA: TGCAGCGCCTACTTATCAAAGCAGTTCTTC.

This clonotype was found a few times. The rearrangement joins TRBV15 to TRBJ2-5, with D maybe TRBD1 (5 bases). V was trimmed by 2 bases and J by 4 bases, leaving 14 bases between them. Looked up from germline, CDR1 is LNHNV and CDR2 is YYDKDF (reference sequence). The CDR3 has 15 amino acids. The CDR3 here is CATSRNLQGRETQYF. CDR3 sequence (DNA): TGTGCCACCAGCAGAAACCTTCAGGGCCGAGAGACCCAGTACTTC.

This clonotype has only a few counts. V is TRBV5-1 and J is TRBJ1-1; 10 nucleotides agree with TRBD1. CDR1 SGHRS and CDR2 YFSETQ come from the germline V gene. The CDR3 is made up of 15 amino acids. V shed 4 bases, J shed 3 bases, and the junction held 6 bases outside the gene matches. CDR3 nucleotide sequence: TGCGCCAGCAGCAACGGACAGGGGGGGTACACTGAAGCTTTCTTT. Translated, it gives CASSNGQGGYTEAFF.

As regards this clonotype: A read error may be the cause here, since a much bigger clone is one base away. The chain uses TRBV12-3 or TRBV12-4 and TRBJ2-5; 7 positions match TRBD2. The CDR3 runs 15 residues. V shed 2 bases, J shed 5 bases, and the junction held 8 bases outside the gene matches. The CDR3 DNA reads as TGTGCCAGCAGTTTACTCCGCGGGAGTATTGAGACCCAGTACTTC. Translated: CASSLLRGSIETQYF.

This chain uses TRBV20-1 with TRBJ2-3; D assignment may be TRBD1 or TRBD2 (5 bases each). V gave up 1 base and J gave up 2 bases, with 16 bases separating them. The CDR3 extends over 16 amino acids. Per the germline V gene, CDR1 is DFQATT and CDR2 is SNEGSKA (reference sequence). The CDR3 DNA reads as TGCAGTGCTAGAGGAACCGGGACGGGGACCACAGATACGCAGTATTTT. Translating it yields CSARGTGTGTTDTQYF.

A word on this clonotype: Just one base apart from a much larger clone, this may be a read error. The chain employs TRBV6-2 or TRBV6-3 and TRBJ2-5; D uncertain. Per the germline V gene, CDR1 is MNHEY and CDR2 is SVGEGT. CDR3 size: 12 residues. V was cut by 8 bases and J by 5 bases, with 12 bases left in between. CDR3 bases: TGTGCCAGCGGTACACAAGGGGAGACCCAGTACTTC. Protein product: CASGTQGETQYF.

The genes are TRBV5-1 and TRBJ1-2, with a tentative D call TRBD1 (5 bases). The V gene's germline CDR1 is SGHRS and CDR2 YFSETQ. The V end lost 3 bases, the J end lost 0 bases, and 12 bases lay between the germline ends. This CDR3 comprises 15 residues. The CDR3 loop reads CASSWGVLSNYGYTF. CDR3 coding DNA: TGCGCCAGCAGCTGGGGGGTCCTTTCTAACTATGGCTACACCTTC.

The V and J genes are TRBV6-1 and TRBJ2-3; 7 bases fit TRBD1. The CDR3 sequence is 13 residues long. Germline loops: CDR1 MNHNS, CDR2 SASEGT. Trimming took 8 bases from V and 6 from J; bases not matched to a gene: 8. The CDR3 DNA reads as TGTGCCAGCGCCTCAGGGGGTGGCGATACGCAGTATTTT. Its protein is CASASGGGDTQYF.

This chain links TRBV7-2 with TRBJ2-1, with D perhaps TRBD2 (5 bases). Trimming removed 3 bases from V and 13 bases from J, with 19 bases in between. CDR1 and CDR2 from the germline V gene are SGHTA and FQGNSA. This CDR3 comprises 14 residues. CDR3 DNA: TGTGCCAGCAGCTTGGGCGGACTCAAGCCAACTCAGTTCTTC. Translating gives CASSLGGLKPTQFF.

The chain uses TRBV6-6 and TRBJ1-4; no firm D call. V gave up 6 bases and J gave up 0 bases, with 8 bases separating them. CDR1 MNHNY and CDR2 SVGAGI come from the germline V gene (reference sequence). This CDR3 has 14 residues. CDR3 sequence reads: CASSSYATNEKLFF. As DNA, the CDR3 is TGTGCCAGCAGCTCCTACGCAACTAATGAAAAACTGTTTTTT.

The table lists this clonotype with a count of one. This sequence joins TRBV30 and TRBJ1-2; D is unresolved. Trimming removed 4 bases at V and 8 bases at J, with 11 bases between. In germline, CDR1 is GTSNPN, CDR2 SVGIG (reference sequence). This CDR3 is 11 amino acids long. CDR3 nucleotide sequence: TGTGCCTGGACGTATTCGGGAGGCTACACCTTC. It yields the protein CAWTYSGGYTF.

V usage is TRBV11-3 and J usage is TRBJ1-5; a possible D gene is TRBD1 (6 bases). The CDR3 totals 15 residues. V lost 4 bases to trimming and J lost 1 base, with 11 bases between them. CDR1 and CDR2 from the germline V gene are SGHNT and YENEEA. CDR3 region: CASSSQGESNQPQHF. In DNA form, the CDR3 reads TGTGCCAGCAGCTCACAGGGCGAGAGCAATCAGCCCCAGCATTTT. Supplemented by reference TRBV11-3 and TRBJ1-5, the full variable domain reads EAGVVQSPRYKIIEKKQPVAFWCNPISGHNTLYWYLQNLGQGPELLIRYENEEAVDDSQLPKDRFSAERLKGVDSTLKIQPAELGDSAVYLCASSSQGESNQPQHFGDGTRLSIL.

This clonotype is a singleton in its sample. The V gene is TRBV5-5, the J gene TRBJ1-1; D perhaps matches TRBD1 (5 bases). Germline CDR1 SGHKS, CDR2 YYEKEE (reference sequence). V was shortened by 0 bases and J by 0 bases, with 9 bases between the two germline ends. The CDR3 spans 15 residues. CDR3: CASSLAQEMNTEAFF. CDR3 sequence (DNA): TGTGCCAGCAGCTTGGCACAGGAGATGAACACTGAAGCTTTCTTT. The variable domain in full, completed from reference TRBV5-5 and TRBJ1-1, reads DAGVTQSPTHLIKTRGQQVTLRCSPISGHKSVSWYQQVLGQGPQFIFQYYEKEERGRGNFPDRFSARQFPNYSSELNVNALLLGDSALYLCASSLAQEMNTEAFFGQGTRLTVV.

This chain joins TRBV5-1 and TRBJ1-6; D may be TRBD1 (6 bases). Per the germline V gene, CDR1 is SGHRS and CDR2 is YFSETQ. V dropped 0 bases and J dropped 9 bases, with 16 bases sitting between them. This CDR3 has 16 residues. Here the CDR3 reads CASSLDGGLGSSPLHF. In nucleotides, the CDR3 is TGCGCCAGCAGCTTGGATGGGGGCCTAGGGAGTTCACCCCTCCACTTT.

This chain uses TRBV6-2 or TRBV6-3 with TRBJ1-6; maybe TRBD1 (5 bases). V was clipped by 2 bases and J by 8 bases, with 13 bases between them. Germline CDR1 is MNHEY and CDR2 is SVGEGT. This CDR3 contains 15 residues. The CDR3 nucleotides read TGTGCCAGCAGTTACCGGGACGATATCGATTCACCCCTCCACTTT. Its protein product is CASSYRDDIDSPLHF.

J is TRBJ2-1 and V is TRBV29-1, with D possibly matching TRBD1 (5 bases). This CDR3 spans 14 amino acids. Trimming stripped 3 bases from V and 2 bases from J, with 11 bases between. The germline gives CDR1 SQVTM, CDR2 ANQGSEA. The CDR3 reads CSVDSGAAYNEQFF. The CDR3 coding sequence is TGCAGCGTTGATAGTGGGGCAGCCTACAATGAGCAGTTCTTC.